This T cell receptor beta chain emerged from a study of blood T cell repertoires in COVID-19. The method was immunoSEQ multiplex PCR; TCRdb's version includes in-frame clones alone and lacks a portion of them. The data contain about 170,000 clones, just under 90% of them seen just once; the ten biggest clones take up roughly 3.6%. This CDR3 is built from 14 residues. The junction had 7 bases not matched to a gene; V was cut back by 3 bases and J by 7 bases. Per the germline V gene, CDR1 is SGHRS and CDR2 is YFSETQ. The clonotype was recovered from a young man with active or convalescent COVID-19. Sequences were obtained from peripheral blood. The chain recombines TRBV5-1 with TRBJ2-1; 7 nucleotides match TRBD1. The CDR3 spells CASSYQGQLNEQFF. In DNA, the CDR3 is TGCGCCAGCAGCTACCAGGGACAGCTTAATGAGCAGTTCTTC.